Sequencing of this TCR beta chain was carried out in a study of shared clonotypes between healthy human individuals. Regarding the study as a whole: Relative to their counterparts shared across all four donors, non-shared clonotypes exhibited diminished generation probabilities. Rarefaction showed that sequencing of sorted subsets was incomplete (despite large depth).

A split of CD4+ cells into CD45RA+ naive and CD45RA-negative memory subsets was performed. Some clones are missing from TCRdb's copy, which holds only in-frame ones; the method was immunoSEQ multiplex PCR. The sample has roughly 2,500,000 clones; 80% to 95% are singletons. The CDR3 has 15 amino acids. The V end was cut by 5 bases, the J end by 2 bases, with 14 bases between. Germline assignment: CDR1 SGDLS and CDR2 YYNGEE. Concerning this clone itself: Its specificity is not known.

The source material was naive CD4+ T cells from PBMCs. Subset of the sample: CD45RA+ positively selected. The source is a man younger than 35 in good health. Some clones in this sample may be carry-over from other donors' samples. V usage is TRBV9 and J usage is TRBJ1-3; D is undetermined. CDR3 bases: TGTGCCAGCAGTGATGGATCGTTAGCTGGAAACACCATATATTTT. It codes for CASSDGSLAGNTIYF. Variable domain in full (rest from reference TRBV9 and TRBJ1-3): DSGVTQTPKHLITATGQRVTLRCSPRSGDLSVYWYQQSLDQGLQFLIQYYNGEERAKGNILERFSAQQFPDLHSELNLSSLELGDSALYFCASSDGSLAGNTIYFGEGSWLTVV.